A single sample is the source of the 6 T cell receptor beta chains below, sequenced in a study of shared clonotypes between healthy human individuals. Method: immunoSEQ multiplex PCR; TCRdb's copy keeps in-frame clones and lacks some. The sample consists of about 490,000 clones, 81% of them appearing once. Sequenced material: PBMCs. Receptor source: a middle-aged woman in good health. Some clones in this sample may be carry-over from other donors' samples.

The J gene is TRBJ2-3, the V gene TRBV9, with D perhaps assigned TRBD1 or TRBD2 (7 bases each). Germline lookup yields CDR1 SGDLS and CDR2 YYNGEE. Trimming stripped 3 bases from V and 4 bases from J, with 21 bases between. The CDR3 extends over 17 amino acids. Written as DNA, the CDR3 is TGTGCCAGCAGCGGCAGACAGGGCCGCGGGAGTTCAGATACGCAGTATTTT. It codes for CASSGRQGRGSSDTQYF.

The V gene is TRBV15, the J gene TRBJ1-4; 8 bases align to TRBD1. Unmatched junction bases numbered 6, after V lost 0 bases and J lost 0 bases. The CDR3 covers 18 residues. Germline CDR1 is LNHNV and CDR2 is YYDKDF (reference sequence). Here the CDR3 reads CATSREGQAYATNEKLFF. The DNA of the CDR3 is TGTGCCACCAGCAGAGAGGGACAGGCGTATGCAACTAATGAAAAACTGTTTTTT.

The chain couples TRBV9 to TRBJ2-7; TRBD1 matches at 8 bases. Germline CDR1 is SGDLS and CDR2 is YYNGEE. Trimming took 4 bases from V and 6 from J; bases not matched to a gene: 9. The CDR3 length is 14 residues. The DNA for the CDR3 is TGTGCCAGCAGCACCCAAGGACAGGGAGGCGAGCAGTACTTC. Translated: CASSTQGQGGEQYF.

Details on this clone: This probably arose from a read error, given a far larger clone one base away. V and J are TRBV11-2 and TRBJ1-2; no reliable D call. Germline CDR1 reads SGHAT; CDR2 reads FQNNGV. V dropped 5 bases and J dropped 4 bases, with 11 bases sitting between them. The CDR3 totals 13 residues. This CDR3 is CASSQVTTYGYTF. CDR3 sequence (DNA): TGTGCCAGCAGCCAGGTGACAACCTATGGCTACACCTTC.

Comments on this clone: In the same sample, other DNA sequences code for this CDR3. The chain uses TRBV11-2 and TRBJ2-7; no firm D call. The V end was cut by 0 bases, the J end by 4 bases, with 10 bases between. Germline V gene data show CDR1 as SGHAT and CDR2 as FQNNGV. This CDR3 spans 14 amino acids. The CDR3 protein is CASSLDPQVYEQYF. The CDR3, as DNA: TGTGCCAGCAGCTTAGATCCGCAGGTATACGAGCAGTACTTC.

The sample holds many counts of this clone. This rearrangement joins TRBV6-5 to TRBJ2-7; D is possibly TRBD1 or TRBD2 (5 bases each). Germline CDR1 MNHEY, CDR2 SVGAGI. The CDR3 runs to 14 residues. V was cut by 6 bases and J by 6 bases, with 18 bases left in between. The CDR3 is CASSAGTPASEQYF. CDR3 DNA: TGTGCCAGCAGCGCCGGGACCCCTGCCTCCGAGCAGTACTTC.